This T cell receptor beta chain comes out of a study of T cells in tumors after PD-1 blockade (dated by TCRdb to the late 2010s). Study-level background: Patients were excluded if they had prior checkpoint blockade, use of systemic immunosuppressants, or recent radiotherapy or other anti-cancer therapy within 4 weeks. Patients were treated with either pembrolizumab 200 mg every 3 weeks or cemiplimab 350 mg every 2 weeks. Ongoing daily vismodegib 150 mg was also given to a subset of patients during anti-PD-1 treatment. On average, peripheral blood samples had more than 90,000 TCR templates (range about 24,000-280,000) and 35,000 to 40,000 unique clonotypes. Paired single-cell RNA and TCR sequencing was performed on site-matched tumors from BCC or SCC patients before and after anti-PD-1 therapy. To compare blood and tumor clonotypes, bulk TCR sequencing was performed on under 12 peripheral blood samples from a handful of patients. RECIST version 1.1 was used to evaluate clinical response.

V and J lose 1 base and 0 bases, and a span of 3 bases separates them. The CDR3 starts with the cysteine, ends with the phenylalanine, and has 14 residues. Just CDR3 DNA is preserved here, 42 bases in frame from base 1. Reading the germline V gene (reference sequence) gives CDR1 LNHDA and CDR2 SQIVND. Study-wide findings and limitations: About 39% of TCR clonotypes from the tumor were detected in blood, and certain novel exhausted tumor clones were present in blood collected before treatment, which suggests recruitment from the periphery. The source of novel T cell clones was not identified, and lymphoid organs or rare unexpanded clones within the tumor or the tumor periphery could be included among the possible sources.

The immunoSEQ platform was used for deep TCRbeta sequencing. Per the source publication's procedure: Only productive rearrangements were exported from the immunoSEQ Analyzer for downstream analysis. T cell phenotypes were assigned to bulk TCRbeta clonotypes by matching to single-cell RNA+TCR-seq clones sharing the same TCRbeta sequence. Tumor enrichment of a clone was calculated by dividing the clone's tumor frequency by the clone's PBMC frequency, both taken from bulk TCR sequencing. GLIPH was used to group TCRs into specificity groups, clusters of distinct TCRs likely recognizing common antigens via shared CDR3 motifs. TCRdb re-hosts the immuneACCESS table, in-frame sequences only. Its copies lack some clones; in the studies checked, an unresolved V gene accounts for under half of them, and the cause for the rest is not known. V and J calls and clone size are as listed in that table; D and trimming were resolved from the DNA. Within this sample are some 66,000 clones, with less than 85% of them counted one time only. About 4.5% of the sample is taken by the ten largest.

The time point label, read with the paper, signifies: after anti-PD-1 therapy. For bulk TCRbeta sequencing, genomic DNA was extracted from tumor biopsies or peripheral blood, and input amounts ranged from about 600 ng to 6,004 ng. Histologically proven advanced or metastatic basal or squamous cell carcinoma was present in all patients, all of whom were poor candidates for surgical resection. Of the approximately twelve patients making up the basal cell carcinoma cohort, several underwent bulk tumor TCR sequencing. Comments on this clone: What this receptor recognizes is not known. The sample holds no much larger clone one base away, and base qualities are not on file.

The rearranged segments are TRBV19 and TRBJ1-4; the D gene identity is not certain. The origin of this receptor is a human donor with basal cell carcinoma. Sequenced here: PBMCs, sampled after anti-PD-1 treatment. The nucleotide sequence is TGTGCCAGTAGTATAGGAACAACTAATGAAAAACTGTTTTTT. Its product reads: CASSIGTTNEKLFF.